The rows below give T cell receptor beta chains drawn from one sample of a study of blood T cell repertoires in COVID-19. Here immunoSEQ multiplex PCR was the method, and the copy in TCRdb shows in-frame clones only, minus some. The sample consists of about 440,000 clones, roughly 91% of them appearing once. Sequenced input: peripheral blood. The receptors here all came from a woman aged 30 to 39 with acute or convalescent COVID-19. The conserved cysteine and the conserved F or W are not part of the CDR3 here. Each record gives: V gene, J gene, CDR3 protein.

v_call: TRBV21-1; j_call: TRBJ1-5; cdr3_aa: ASSNRDSNNQPQH
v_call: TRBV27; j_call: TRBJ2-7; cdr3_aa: ASSLLDSYEQY
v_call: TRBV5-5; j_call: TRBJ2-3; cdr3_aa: ASSLGWLDYSTDTQY
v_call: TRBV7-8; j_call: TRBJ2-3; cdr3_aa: ASSSGQGSDTQY
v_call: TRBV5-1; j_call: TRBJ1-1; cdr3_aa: ASSLGGMNTEAF
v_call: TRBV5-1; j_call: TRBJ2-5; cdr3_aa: ASSWQGLRETQY
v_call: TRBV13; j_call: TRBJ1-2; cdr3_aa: ASSARDSLRRGYT
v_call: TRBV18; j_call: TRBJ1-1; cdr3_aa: ASSRGQGNTEAF
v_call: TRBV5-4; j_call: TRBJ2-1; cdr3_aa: ASSRDLQVYNEQF
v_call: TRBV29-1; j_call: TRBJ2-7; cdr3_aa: SVVGQPTYEQY